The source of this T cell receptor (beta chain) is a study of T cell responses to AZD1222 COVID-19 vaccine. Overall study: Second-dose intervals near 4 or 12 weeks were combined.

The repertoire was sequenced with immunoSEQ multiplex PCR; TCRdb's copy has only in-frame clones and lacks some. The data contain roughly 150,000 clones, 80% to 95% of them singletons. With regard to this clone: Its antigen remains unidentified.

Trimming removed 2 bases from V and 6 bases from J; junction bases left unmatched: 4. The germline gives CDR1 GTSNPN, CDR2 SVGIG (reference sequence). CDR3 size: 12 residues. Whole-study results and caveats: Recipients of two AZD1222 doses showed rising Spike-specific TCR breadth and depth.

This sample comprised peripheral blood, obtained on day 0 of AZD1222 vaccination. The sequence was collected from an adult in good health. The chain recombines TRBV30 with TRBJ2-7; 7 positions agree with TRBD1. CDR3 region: CAWSKGAGEQYF. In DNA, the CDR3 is TGTGCCTGGAGTAAGGGGGCCGGCGAGCAGTACTTC.